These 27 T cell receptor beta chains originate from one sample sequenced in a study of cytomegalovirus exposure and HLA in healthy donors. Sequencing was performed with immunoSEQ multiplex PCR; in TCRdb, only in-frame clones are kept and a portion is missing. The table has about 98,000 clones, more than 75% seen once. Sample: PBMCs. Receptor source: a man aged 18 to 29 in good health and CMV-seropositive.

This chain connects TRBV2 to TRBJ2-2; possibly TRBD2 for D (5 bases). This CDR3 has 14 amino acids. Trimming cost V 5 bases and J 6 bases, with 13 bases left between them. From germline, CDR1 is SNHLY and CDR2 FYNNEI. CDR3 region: CASSPGTRAGELFF. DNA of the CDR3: TGTGCCAGCAGTCCGGGAACCCGGGCCGGGGAGCTGTTTTTT.

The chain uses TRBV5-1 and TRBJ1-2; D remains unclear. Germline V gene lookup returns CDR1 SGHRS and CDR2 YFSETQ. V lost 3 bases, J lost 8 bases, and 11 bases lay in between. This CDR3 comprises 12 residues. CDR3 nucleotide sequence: TGCGCCAGCAGCTCGGGTTCGGTGGGCTACACCTTC. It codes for CASSSGSVGYTF.

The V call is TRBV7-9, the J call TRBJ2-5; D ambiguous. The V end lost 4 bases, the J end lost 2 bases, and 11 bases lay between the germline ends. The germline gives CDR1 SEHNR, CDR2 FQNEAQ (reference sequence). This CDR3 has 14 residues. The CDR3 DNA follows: TGTGCCAGCAGCTCCCCCGGCGGACAAGAGACCCAGTACTTC. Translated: CASSSPGGQETQYF. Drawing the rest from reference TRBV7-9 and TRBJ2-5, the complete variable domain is DTGVSQNPRHKITKRGQNVTFRCDPISEHNRLYWYRQTLGQGPEFLTYFQNEAQLEKSRLLSDRFSAERPKGSFSTLEIQRTEQGDSAMYLCASSSPGGQETQYFGPGTRLLVL.

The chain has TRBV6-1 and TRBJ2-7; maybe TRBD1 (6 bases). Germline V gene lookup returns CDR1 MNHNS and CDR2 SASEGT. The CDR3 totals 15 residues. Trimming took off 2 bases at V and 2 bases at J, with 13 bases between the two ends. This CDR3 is CASSERHGTTYEQYF. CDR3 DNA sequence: TGTGCCAGCAGTGAACGCCACGGGACAACCTACGAGCAGTACTTC.

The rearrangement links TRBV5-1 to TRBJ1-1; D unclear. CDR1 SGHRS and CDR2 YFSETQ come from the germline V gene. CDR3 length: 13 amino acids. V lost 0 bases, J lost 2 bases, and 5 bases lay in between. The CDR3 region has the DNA TGCGCCAGCAGCTTGGAATTAAACACTGAAGCTTTCTTT. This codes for CASSLELNTEAFF.

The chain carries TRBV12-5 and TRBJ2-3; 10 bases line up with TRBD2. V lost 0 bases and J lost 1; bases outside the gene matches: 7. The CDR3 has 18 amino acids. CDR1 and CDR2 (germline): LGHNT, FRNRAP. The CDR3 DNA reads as TGTGCTAGTGGTTTGGTAAGGTCTAGCGGGGGTCGCACAGATACGCAGTATTTT. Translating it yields CASGLVRSSGGRTDTQYF.

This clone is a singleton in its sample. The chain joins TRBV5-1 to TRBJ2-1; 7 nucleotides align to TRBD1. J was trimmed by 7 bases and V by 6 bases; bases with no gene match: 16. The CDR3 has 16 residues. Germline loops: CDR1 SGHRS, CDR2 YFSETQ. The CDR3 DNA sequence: TGCGCCAGCACACGAGGGATCCGGGACAGCGTTAATGAGCAGTTCTTC. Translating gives CASTRGIRDSVNEQFF.

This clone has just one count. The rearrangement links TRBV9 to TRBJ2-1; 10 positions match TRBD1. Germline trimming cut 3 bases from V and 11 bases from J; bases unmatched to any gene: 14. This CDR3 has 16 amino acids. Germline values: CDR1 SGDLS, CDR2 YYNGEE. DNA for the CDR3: TGTGCCAGCAGCGCATCCCCGGGACAGGGGATCGGGCAGCAGTTCTTC. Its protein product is CASSASPGQGIGQQFF.

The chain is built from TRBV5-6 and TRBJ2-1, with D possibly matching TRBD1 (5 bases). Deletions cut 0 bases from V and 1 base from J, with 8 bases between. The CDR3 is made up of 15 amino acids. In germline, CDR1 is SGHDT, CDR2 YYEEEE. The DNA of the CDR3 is TGTGCCAGCAGCTTGGACAGGAGTTCCTACAATGAGCAGTTCTTC. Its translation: CASSLDRSSYNEQFF.

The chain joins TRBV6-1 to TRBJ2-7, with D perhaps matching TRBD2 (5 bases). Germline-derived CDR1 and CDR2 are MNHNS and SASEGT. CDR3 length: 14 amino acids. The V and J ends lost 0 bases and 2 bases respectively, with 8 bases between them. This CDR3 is CASSEAWETYEQYF. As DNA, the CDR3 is TGTGCCAGCAGTGAAGCGTGGGAGACCTACGAGCAGTACTTC.

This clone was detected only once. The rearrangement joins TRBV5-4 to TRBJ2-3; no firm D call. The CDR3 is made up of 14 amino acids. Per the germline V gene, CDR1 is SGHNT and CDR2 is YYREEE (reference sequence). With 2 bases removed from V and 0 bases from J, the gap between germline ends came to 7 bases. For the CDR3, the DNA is TGTGCCAGCAGCTTATCCCAGAGCACAGATACGCAGTATTTT. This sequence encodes CASSLSQSTDTQYF. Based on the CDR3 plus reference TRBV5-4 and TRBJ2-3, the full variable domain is ETGVTQSPTHLIKTRGQQVTLRCSSQSGHNTVSWYQQALGQGPQFIFQYYREEENGRGNFPPRFSGLQFPNYSSELNVNALELDDSALYLCASSLSQSTDTQYFGPGTRLTVL.

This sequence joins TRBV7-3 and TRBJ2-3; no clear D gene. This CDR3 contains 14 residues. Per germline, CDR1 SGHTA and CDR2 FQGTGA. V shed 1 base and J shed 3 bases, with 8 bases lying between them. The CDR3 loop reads CASSLRQITDTQYF. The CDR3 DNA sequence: TGTGCCAGCAGCTTAAGGCAGATAACAGATACGCAGTATTTT.

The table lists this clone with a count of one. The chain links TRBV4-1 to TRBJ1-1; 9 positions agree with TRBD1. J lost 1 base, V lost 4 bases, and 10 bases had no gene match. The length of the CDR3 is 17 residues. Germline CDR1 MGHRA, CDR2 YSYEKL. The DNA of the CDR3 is TGCGCCAGCAGCCTCGTCCCGGGACAGGGACCGAACACTGAAGCTTTCTTT. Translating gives CASSLVPGQGPNTEAFF.

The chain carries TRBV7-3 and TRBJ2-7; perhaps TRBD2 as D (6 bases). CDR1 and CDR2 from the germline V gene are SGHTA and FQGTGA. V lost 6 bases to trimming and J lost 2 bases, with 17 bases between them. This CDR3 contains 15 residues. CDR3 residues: CASRSGASEAYEQYF. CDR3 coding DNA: TGTGCCAGCAGGTCAGGAGCTAGCGAAGCCTACGAGCAGTACTTC.

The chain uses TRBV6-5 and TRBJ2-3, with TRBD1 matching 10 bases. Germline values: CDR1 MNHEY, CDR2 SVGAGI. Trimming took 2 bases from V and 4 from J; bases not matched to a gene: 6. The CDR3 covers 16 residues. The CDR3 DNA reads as TGTGCCAGCAGTTACCCGACAGGGGGCGGCCCAGATACGCAGTATTTT. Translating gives CASSYPTGGGPDTQYF.

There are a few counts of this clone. The CDR3 region is CASSNEQGSFDSPLHF. CDR3 nucleotides: TGTGCCAGTAGTAACGAACAGGGCAGTTTTGATTCACCCCTCCACTTT. V and J are TRBV19 and TRBJ1-6; weak D call: TRBD1 (6 bases). V was clipped by 4 bases and J by 8 bases, with 18 bases between them. This CDR3 is 16 amino acids long. Germline lookup yields CDR1 LNHDA and CDR2 SQIVND (reference sequence).

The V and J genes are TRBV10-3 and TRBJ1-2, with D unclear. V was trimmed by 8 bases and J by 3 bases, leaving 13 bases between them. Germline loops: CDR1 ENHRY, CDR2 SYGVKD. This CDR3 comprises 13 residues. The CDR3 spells CAISRDRDYGYTF. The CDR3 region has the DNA TGTGCCATCTCTCGGGATAGGGACTATGGCTACACCTTC.

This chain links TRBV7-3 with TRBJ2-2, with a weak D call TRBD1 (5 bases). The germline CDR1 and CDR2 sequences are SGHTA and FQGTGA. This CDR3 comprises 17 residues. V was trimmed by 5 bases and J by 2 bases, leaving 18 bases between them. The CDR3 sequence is CASSLQGIGSNTGELFF. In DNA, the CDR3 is TGTGCCAGCAGCCTTCAGGGTATCGGCTCTAACACCGGGGAGCTGTTTTTT.

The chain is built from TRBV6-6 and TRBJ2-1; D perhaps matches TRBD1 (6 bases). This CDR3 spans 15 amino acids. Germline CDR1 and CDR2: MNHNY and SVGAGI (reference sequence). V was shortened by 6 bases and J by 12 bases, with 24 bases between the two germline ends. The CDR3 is CASSQNPGEIWGQFF. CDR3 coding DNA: TGTGCCAGCAGCCAAAATCCAGGGGAAATTTGGGGGCAGTTCTTC.

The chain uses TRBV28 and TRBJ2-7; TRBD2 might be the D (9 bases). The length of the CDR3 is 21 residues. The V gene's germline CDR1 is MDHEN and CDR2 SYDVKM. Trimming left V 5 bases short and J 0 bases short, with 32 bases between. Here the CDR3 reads CASSEVTGVTSGRPISYEQYF. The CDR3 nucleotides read TGTGCCAGCAGTGAAGTGACAGGGGTTACCAGCGGGAGGCCGATCTCCTACGAGCAGTACTTC. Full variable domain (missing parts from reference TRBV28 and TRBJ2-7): DVKVTQSSRYLVKRTGEKVFLECVQDMDHENMFWYRQDPGLGLRLIYFSYDVKMKEKGDIPEGYSVSREKKERFSLILESASTNQTSMYLCASSEVTGVTSGRPISYEQYFGPGTRLTVT.

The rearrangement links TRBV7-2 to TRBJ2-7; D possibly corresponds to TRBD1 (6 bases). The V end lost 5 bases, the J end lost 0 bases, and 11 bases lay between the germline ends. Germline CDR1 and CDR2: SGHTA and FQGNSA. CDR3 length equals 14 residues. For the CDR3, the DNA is TGTGCCAGCAGCGACAGGAGAAGCTCCTACGAGCAGTACTTC. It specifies CASSDRRSSYEQYF.

CDR3 bases: TGTGCCAGCAGCCGAGTGGGGGGGGTGGATGAGCAGTTCTTC. Protein: CASSRVGGVDEQFF. The chain couples TRBV7-6 to TRBJ2-1; 7 positions agree with TRBD2. The CDR3 is 14 residues long. J gave up 8 bases and V 5 bases, and 9 bases lay outside the gene matches. Germline V lookup: CDR1 SGHVS, CDR2 FNYEAQ.

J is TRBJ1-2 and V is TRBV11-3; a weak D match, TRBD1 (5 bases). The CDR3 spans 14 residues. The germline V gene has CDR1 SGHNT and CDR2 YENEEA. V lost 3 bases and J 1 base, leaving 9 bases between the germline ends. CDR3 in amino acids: CASSFAGGNYGYTF. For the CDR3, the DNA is TGTGCCAGCAGCTTCGCGGGGGGTAACTATGGCTACACCTTC.

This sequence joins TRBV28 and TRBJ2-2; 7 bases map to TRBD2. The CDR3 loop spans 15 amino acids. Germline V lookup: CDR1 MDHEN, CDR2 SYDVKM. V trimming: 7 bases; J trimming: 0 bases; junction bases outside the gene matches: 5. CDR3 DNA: TGTGCCAGCATATCGGGGGGAACGAACACCGGGGAGCTGTTTTTT. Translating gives CASISGGTNTGELFF.

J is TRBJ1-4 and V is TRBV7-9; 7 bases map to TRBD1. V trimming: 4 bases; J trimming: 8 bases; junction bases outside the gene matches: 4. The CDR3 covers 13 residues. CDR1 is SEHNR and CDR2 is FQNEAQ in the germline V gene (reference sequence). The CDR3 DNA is TGTGCCAGCAGCTCAACAGGGGACGAAAAACTGTTTTTT. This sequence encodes CASSSTGDEKLFF.

The CDR3 bases are TGTGCTAGTGGTCCCCCCAGGGATTCAGGTGAAGCTTTCTTT. The encoded protein is CASGPPRDSGEAFF. The chain combines TRBV12-5 with TRBJ1-1, with D possibly being TRBD1 (5 bases). The CDR3 totals 14 residues. From germline, CDR1 is LGHNT and CDR2 FRNRAP. Trimming took 5 bases from V and 7 from J, leaving 17 bases between them.

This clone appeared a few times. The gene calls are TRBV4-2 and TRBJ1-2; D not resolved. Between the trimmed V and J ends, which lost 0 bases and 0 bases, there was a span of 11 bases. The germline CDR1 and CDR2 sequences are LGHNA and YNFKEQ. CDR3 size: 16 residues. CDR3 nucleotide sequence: TGTGCCAGCAGCCAAGATTCGGCTGACACTAACTATGGCTACACCTTC. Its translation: CASSQDSADTNYGYTF.